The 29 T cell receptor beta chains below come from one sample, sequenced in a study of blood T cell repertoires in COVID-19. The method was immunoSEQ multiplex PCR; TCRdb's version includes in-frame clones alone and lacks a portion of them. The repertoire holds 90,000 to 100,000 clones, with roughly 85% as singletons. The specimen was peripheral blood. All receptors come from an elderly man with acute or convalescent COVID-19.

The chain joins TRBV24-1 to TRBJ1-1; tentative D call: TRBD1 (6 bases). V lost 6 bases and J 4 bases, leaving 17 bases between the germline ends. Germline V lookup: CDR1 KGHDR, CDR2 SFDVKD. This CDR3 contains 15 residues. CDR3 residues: CATSPQGGAVTEAFF. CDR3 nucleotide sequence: TGTGCCACCAGTCCTCAAGGGGGGGCGGTCACTGAAGCTTTCTTT.

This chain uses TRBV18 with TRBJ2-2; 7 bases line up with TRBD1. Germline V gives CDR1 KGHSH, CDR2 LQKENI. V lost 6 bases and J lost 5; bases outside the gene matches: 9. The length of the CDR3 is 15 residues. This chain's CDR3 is CASSTAPTGTGELFF. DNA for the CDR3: TGTGCCAGCTCTACCGCTCCGACAGGGACCGGGGAGCTGTTTTTT.

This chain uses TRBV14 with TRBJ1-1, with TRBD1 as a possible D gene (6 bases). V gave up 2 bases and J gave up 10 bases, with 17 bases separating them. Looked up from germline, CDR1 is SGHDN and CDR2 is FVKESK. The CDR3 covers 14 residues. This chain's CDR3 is CASSQRLQGRRAFF. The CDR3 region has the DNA TGTGCCAGCAGCCAACGGTTGCAGGGGCGCAGAGCTTTCTTT. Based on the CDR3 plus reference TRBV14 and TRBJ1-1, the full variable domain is EAGVTQFPSHSVIEKGQTVTLRCDPISGHDNLYWYRRVMGKEIKFLLHFVKESKQDESGMPNNRFLAERTGGTYSTLKVQPAELEDSGVYFCASSQRLQGRRAFFGQGTRLTVV.

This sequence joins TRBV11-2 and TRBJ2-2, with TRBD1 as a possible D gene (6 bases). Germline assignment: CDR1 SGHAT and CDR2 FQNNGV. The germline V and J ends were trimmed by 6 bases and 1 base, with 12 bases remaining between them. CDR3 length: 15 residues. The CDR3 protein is CASRIGTKNTGELFF. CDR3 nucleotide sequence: TGTGCCAGCAGAATAGGGACAAAGAACACCGGGGAGCTGTTTTTT.

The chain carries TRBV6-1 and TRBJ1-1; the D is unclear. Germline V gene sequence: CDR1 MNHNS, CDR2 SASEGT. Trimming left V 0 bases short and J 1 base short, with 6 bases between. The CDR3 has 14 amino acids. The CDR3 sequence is CASSEARENTEAFF. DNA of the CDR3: TGTGCCAGCAGTGAAGCGCGGGAGAACACTGAAGCTTTCTTT.

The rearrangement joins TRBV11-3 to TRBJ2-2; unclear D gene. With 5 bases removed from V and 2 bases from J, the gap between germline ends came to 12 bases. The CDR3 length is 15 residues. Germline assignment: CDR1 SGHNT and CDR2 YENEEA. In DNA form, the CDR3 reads TGTGCCAGCAGCGTTGGGCAGTTAAACACCGGGGAGCTGTTTTTT. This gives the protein CASSVGQLNTGELFF.

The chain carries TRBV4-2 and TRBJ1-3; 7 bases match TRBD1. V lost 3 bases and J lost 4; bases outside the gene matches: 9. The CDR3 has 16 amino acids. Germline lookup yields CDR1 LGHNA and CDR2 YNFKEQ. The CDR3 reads CASSQHNRDRGNTIYF. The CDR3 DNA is TGTGCCAGCAGCCAGCACAACCGGGACAGAGGAAACACCATATATTTT.

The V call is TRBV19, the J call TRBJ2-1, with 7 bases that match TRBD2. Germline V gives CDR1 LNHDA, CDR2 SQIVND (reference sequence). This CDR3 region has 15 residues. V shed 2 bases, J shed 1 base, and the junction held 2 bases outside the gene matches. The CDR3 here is CASSITSASYNEQFF. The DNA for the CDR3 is TGTGCCAGTAGTATAACTAGCGCGTCCTACAATGAGCAGTTCTTC. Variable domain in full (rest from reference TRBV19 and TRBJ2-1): DGGITQSPKYLFRKEGQNVTLSCEQNLNHDAMYWYRQDPGQGLRLIYYSQIVNDFQKGDIAEGYSVSREKKESFPLTVTSAQKNPTAFYLCASSITSASYNEQFFGPGTRLTVL.

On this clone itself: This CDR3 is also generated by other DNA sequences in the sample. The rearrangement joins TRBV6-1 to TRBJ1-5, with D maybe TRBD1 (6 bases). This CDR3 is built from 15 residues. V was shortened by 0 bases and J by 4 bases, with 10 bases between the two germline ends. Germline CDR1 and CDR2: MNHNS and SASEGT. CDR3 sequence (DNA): TGTGCCAGCAGTGAAGCAGGGGGAAGTAATCAGCCCCAGCATTTT. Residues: CASSEAGGSNQPQHF.

The CDR3 is CASSVDRGGNTIYF. The DNA of the CDR3 is TGTGCCAGCAGCGTGGACAGGGGGGGAAACACCATATATTTT. The V and J genes are TRBV7-6 and TRBJ1-3; 10 bases agree with TRBD1. Germline V gene lookup returns CDR1 SGHVS and CDR2 FNYEAQ. The CDR3 has 14 residues. The ends lost 5 bases at V and 4 bases at J; junction bases unmatched: 2.

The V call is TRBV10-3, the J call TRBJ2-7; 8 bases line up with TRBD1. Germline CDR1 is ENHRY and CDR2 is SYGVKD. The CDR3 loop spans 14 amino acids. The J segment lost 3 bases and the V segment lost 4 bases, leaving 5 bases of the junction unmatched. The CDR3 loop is CAISVEDRVYEQYF. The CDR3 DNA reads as TGTGCCATCAGTGTGGAGGACAGGGTCTACGAGCAGTACTTC.

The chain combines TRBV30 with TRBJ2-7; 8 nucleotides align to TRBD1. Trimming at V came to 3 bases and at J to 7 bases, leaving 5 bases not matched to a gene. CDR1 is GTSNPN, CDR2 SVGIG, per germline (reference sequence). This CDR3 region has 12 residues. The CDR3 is CAWSPTGGEQYF. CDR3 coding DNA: TGTGCCTGGAGCCCCACAGGGGGAGAGCAGTACTTC.

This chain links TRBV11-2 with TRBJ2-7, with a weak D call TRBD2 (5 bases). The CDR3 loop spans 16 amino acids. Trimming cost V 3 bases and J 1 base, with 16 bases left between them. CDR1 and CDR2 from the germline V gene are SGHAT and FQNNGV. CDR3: CASSFDVSASSYEQYF. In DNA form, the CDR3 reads TGTGCCAGCAGCTTCGATGTTAGCGCCTCTTCCTACGAGCAGTACTTC.

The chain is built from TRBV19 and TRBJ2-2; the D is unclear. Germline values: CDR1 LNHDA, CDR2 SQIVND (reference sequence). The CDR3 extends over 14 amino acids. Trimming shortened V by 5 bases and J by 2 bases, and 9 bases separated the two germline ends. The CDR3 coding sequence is TGTGCCAGTAGTCACAGAACCAACACCGGGGAGCTGTTTTTT. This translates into CASSHRTNTGELFF.

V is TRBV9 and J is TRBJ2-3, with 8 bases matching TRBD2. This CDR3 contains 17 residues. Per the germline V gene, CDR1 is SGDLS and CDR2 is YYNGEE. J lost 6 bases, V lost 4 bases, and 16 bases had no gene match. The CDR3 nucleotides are TGTGCCAGCAGCCCTCGACTAGCCCCCGGGGGGGCCGATACGCAGTATTTT. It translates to CASSPRLAPGGADTQYF.

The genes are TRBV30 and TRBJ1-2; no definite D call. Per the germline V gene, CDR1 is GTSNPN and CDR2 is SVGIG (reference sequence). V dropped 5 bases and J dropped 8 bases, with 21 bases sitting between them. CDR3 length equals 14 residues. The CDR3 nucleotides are TGTGCCTGGGTACCATCCGGGCTCTCGGGGGGCTACACCTTC. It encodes CAWVPSGLSGGYTF.

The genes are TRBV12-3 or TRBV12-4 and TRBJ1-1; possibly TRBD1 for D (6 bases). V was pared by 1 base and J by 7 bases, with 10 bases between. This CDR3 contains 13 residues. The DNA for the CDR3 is TGTGCCAGCAGTTTAGTTTCCAGGGGTGAAGCTTTCTTT. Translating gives CASSLVSRGEAFF.

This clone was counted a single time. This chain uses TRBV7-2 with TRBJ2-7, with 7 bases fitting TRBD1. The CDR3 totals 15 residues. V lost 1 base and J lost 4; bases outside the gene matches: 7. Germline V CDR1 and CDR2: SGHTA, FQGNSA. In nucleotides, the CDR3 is TGTGCCAGCAGCTTAGAGACAGGGAATTTTTACGAGCAGTACTTC. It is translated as CASSLETGNFYEQYF.

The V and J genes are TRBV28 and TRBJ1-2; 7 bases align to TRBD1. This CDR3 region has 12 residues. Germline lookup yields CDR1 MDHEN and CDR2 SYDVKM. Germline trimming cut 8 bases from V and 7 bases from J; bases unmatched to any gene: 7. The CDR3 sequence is CASLTGPSGYTF. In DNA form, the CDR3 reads TGTGCCAGCCTGACAGGGCCATCTGGCTACACCTTC.

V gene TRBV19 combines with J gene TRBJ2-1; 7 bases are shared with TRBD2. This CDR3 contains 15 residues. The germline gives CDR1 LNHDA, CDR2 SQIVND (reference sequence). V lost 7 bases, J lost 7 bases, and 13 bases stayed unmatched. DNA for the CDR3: TGTGCCAGTAACGGCAGGCGGGAGAGGGATAATGAGCAGTTCTTC. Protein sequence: CASNGRRERDNEQFF. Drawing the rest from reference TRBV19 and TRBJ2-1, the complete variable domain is DGGITQSPKYLFRKEGQNVTLSCEQNLNHDAMYWYRQDPGQGLRLIYYSQIVNDFQKGDIAEGYSVSREKKESFPLTVTSAQKNPTAFYLCASNGRRERDNEQFFGPGTRLTVL.

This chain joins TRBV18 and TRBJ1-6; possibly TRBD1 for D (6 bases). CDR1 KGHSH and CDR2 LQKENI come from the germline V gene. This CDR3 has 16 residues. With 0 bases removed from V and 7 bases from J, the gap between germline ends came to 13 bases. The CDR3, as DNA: TGTGCCAGCTCACCACCGGCGGGGGCTAAGAATTCACCCCTCCACTTT. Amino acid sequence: CASSPPAGAKNSPLHF. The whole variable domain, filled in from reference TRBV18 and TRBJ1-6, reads NAGVMQNPRHLVRRRGQEARLRCSPMKGHSHVYWYRQLPEEGLKFMVYLQKENIIDESGMPKERFSAEFPKEGPSILRIQQVVRGDSAAYFCASSPPAGAKNSPLHFGNGTRLTVT.

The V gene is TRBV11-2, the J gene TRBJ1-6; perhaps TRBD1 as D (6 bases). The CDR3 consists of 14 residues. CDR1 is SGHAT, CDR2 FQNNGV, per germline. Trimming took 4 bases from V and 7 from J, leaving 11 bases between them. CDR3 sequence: CASSSGVPNSPLHF. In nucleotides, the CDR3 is TGTGCCAGCAGCTCAGGGGTTCCGAATTCACCCCTCCACTTT.

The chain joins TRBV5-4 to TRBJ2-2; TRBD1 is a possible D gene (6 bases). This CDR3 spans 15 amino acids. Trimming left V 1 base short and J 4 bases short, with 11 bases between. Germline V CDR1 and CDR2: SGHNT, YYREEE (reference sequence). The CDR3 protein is CASSLQGHPTGELFF. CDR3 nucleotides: TGTGCCAGCAGCTTGCAGGGACACCCCACCGGGGAGCTGTTTTTT.

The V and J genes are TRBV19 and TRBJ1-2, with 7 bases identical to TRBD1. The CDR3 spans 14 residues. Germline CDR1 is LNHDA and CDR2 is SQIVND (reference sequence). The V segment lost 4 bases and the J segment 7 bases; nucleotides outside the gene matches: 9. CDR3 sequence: CASSKTGPMGGYTF. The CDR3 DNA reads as TGTGCCAGTAGTAAGACAGGGCCCATGGGTGGCTACACCTTC.

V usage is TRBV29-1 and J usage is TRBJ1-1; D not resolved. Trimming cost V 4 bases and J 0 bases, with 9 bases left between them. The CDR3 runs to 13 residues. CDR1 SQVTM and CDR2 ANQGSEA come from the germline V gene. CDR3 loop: CSVVSQLNTEAFF. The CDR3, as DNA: TGCAGCGTTGTCTCACAACTGAACACTGAAGCTTTCTTT. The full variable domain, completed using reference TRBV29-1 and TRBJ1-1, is SAVISQKPSRDICQRGTSLTIQCQVDSQVTMMFWYRQQPGQSLTLIATANQGSEATYESGFVIDKFPISRPNLTFSTLTVSNMSPEDSSIYLCSVVSQLNTEAFFGQGTRLTVV.

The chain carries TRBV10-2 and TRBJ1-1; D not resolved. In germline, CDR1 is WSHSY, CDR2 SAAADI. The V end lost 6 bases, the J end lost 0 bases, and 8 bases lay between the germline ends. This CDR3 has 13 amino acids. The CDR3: CASRSIMNTEAFF. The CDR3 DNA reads TGCGCCAGCAGGTCCATCATGAACACTGAAGCTTTCTTT.

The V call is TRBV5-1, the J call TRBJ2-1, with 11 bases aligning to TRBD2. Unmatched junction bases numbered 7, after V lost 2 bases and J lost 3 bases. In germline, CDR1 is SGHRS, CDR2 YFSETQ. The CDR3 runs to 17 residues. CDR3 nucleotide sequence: TGCGCCAGCAGCTTATCTAGCGGGAGGCCCAACTACAATGAGCAGTTCTTC. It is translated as CASSLSSGRPNYNEQFF.

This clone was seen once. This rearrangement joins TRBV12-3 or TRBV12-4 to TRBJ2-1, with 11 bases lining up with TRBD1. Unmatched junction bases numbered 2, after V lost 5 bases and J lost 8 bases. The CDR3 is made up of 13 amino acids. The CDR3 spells CASSRDRGDEQFF. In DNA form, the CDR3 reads TGTGCCAGCAGTCGGGACAGGGGGGATGAGCAGTTCTTC.

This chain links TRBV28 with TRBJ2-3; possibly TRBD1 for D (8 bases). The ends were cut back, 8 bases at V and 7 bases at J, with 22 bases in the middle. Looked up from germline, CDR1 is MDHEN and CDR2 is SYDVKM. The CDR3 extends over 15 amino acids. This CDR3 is CASCSGGQVKNTQYF. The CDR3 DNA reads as TGTGCCAGCTGTTCGGGGGGACAGGTGAAAAATACGCAGTATTTT.